The 12 T cell receptor beta chains below come from one sample, sequenced in a study of blood T cell repertoires in COVID-19. Here immunoSEQ multiplex PCR was the method, and the copy in TCRdb shows in-frame clones only, minus some. The sample lists about 160,000 clones, approximately 86% occurring once. Sequences were obtained from peripheral blood. The receptor set was obtained from an older woman who had recovered from COVID-19.

V is TRBV5-1 and J is TRBJ2-1, with a possible D match to TRBD1 (6 bases). V shed 7 bases and J shed 5 bases, with 13 bases lying between them. This CDR3 has 13 residues. CDR1 is SGHRS and CDR2 is YFSETQ in the germline V gene. The CDR3 region has the DNA TGCGCCAGCGGAATCCAGGGGAACAATGAGCAGTTCTTC. This gives the protein CASGIQGNNEQFF.

The chain links TRBV28 to TRBJ2-7, with a weak D call TRBD2 (6 bases). The germline V gene has CDR1 MDHEN and CDR2 SYDVKM. This CDR3 has 15 residues. Trimming removed 4 bases from V and 2 bases from J, with 15 bases in between. Here the CDR3 DNA reads TGTGCCAGCAGTTCAGCGCAGGCGGGACCCTACGAGCAGTACTTC. Residues: CASSSAQAGPYEQYF.

This clone was counted a single time. The V gene is TRBV7-6, the J gene TRBJ2-5; perhaps TRBD1 as D (6 bases). The V end was cut by 2 bases, the J end by 2 bases, with 9 bases between. This CDR3 region has 14 residues. CDR1 and CDR2 (germline): SGHVS, FNYEAQ. The chain's CDR3 is CASSLSGQQETQYF. In DNA form, the CDR3 reads TGTGCCAGCAGCTTATCAGGACAGCAAGAGACCCAGTACTTC.

V gene TRBV30 combines with J gene TRBJ2-3; 9 bases fit TRBD2. The V and J ends lost 3 bases and 4 bases, in that order; junction bases with no gene match: 5. CDR1 is GTSNPN, CDR2 SVGIG, per germline (reference sequence). The CDR3 runs 14 residues. The CDR3 DNA reads TGTGCCTGGAGGACGCGGGGGGGCCCAGATACGCAGTATTTT. This gives the protein CAWRTRGGPDTQYF.

This chain connects TRBV19 to TRBJ1-1; TRBD1 aligns across 7 bases. The CDR3 spans 14 residues. V lost 4 bases, J lost 4 bases, and 6 bases stayed unmatched. Germline CDR1 reads LNHDA; CDR2 reads SQIVND (reference sequence). The CDR3 DNA reads as TGTGCCAGTAGTACAACCGGGACAGCCACTGAAGCTTTCTTT. It specifies CASSTTGTATEAFF.

The CDR3 DNA reads as TGCAGTGCTAGTACAGCTAGCGGGGTCCTAAAGGAGACCCAGTACTTC. Amino acid sequence: CSASTASGVLKETQYF. V and J are TRBV20-1 and TRBJ2-5; 9 bases map to TRBD2. In germline, CDR1 is DFQATT, CDR2 SNEGSKA (reference sequence). V shed 3 bases, J shed 5 bases, and the junction held 13 bases outside the gene matches. This CDR3 has 16 amino acids.

A word on this clone: The sample contains more than one DNA sequence encoding this CDR3. This CDR3 is CASSVHYTDTQYF. The CDR3, as DNA: TGTGCCAGTAGCGTACACTACACAGATACGCAGTATTTT. The chain uses TRBV7-3 and TRBJ2-3, with D maybe TRBD2 (5 bases). Per the germline V gene, CDR1 is SGHTA and CDR2 is FQGTGA. Trimming stripped 9 bases from V and 2 bases from J, with 12 bases between. The CDR3 sequence is 13 residues long.

The chain has TRBV10-3 and TRBJ2-1, with D perhaps matching TRBD2 (6 bases). From germline, CDR1 is ENHRY and CDR2 SYGVKD. V lost 4 bases and J lost 7, with 17 bases in between. This CDR3 spans 15 amino acids. This CDR3 reads CAISARGLLKNEQFF. The CDR3 coding sequence is TGTGCCATCAGTGCTAGGGGACTCCTTAAAAATGAGCAGTTCTTC.

V usage is TRBV6-6 and J usage is TRBJ2-5; TRBD1 aligns across 7 bases. Germline trimming cut 6 bases from V and 3 bases from J; bases unmatched to any gene: 7. This CDR3 contains 14 residues. Germline-derived CDR1 and CDR2 are MNHNY and SVGAGI (reference sequence). This CDR3 reads CASSSSQGEETQYF. The CDR3 nucleotides read TGTGCCAGCAGCTCGTCTCAGGGGGAAGAGACCCAGTACTTC.

CDR3 nucleotide sequence: TGTGCCAGCAGCGTAGATCAGGGATTGTACCAAGAGACCCAGTACTTC. Amino acids: CASSVDQGLYQETQYF. This sequence joins TRBV9 and TRBJ2-5, with TRBD1 as a possible D gene (5 bases). The CDR3 consists of 16 residues. V lost 0 bases and J lost 0, with 12 bases in between. Germline V gives CDR1 SGDLS, CDR2 YYNGEE.

J is TRBJ2-7 and V is TRBV7-6; D gene ambiguous. CDR1 and CDR2 (germline): SGHVS, FNYEAQ. With 1 base removed from V and 3 bases from J, the gap between germline ends came to 7 bases. CDR3 length: 13 residues. The CDR3 DNA reads TGTGCCAGCAGCTTAGGGGCAGACTACGAGCAGTACTTC. This gives the protein CASSLGADYEQYF.

This clone appeared a single time. The chain combines TRBV12-3 or TRBV12-4 with TRBJ2-1, with 7 bases that match TRBD2. V shed 6 bases, J shed 6 bases, and the junction held 5 bases outside the gene matches. The CDR3 spans 13 residues. The CDR3: CASSLWGGNEQFF. The CDR3 DNA sequence: TGTGCCAGCAGCCTCTGGGGGGGCAATGAGCAGTTCTTC.